The present T cell receptor beta chain was sequenced within a study of beta chain features in type 1 diabetes. The CDR3 spans 12 residues. Germline lookup yields CDR1 SGHDT and CDR2 YYEEEE. Trimming left V 3 bases short and J 3 bases short, with 7 bases between. Every sorted population was more than 95% pure. For this clone: Its target is not known.

Study-level points and caveats: At VDJ recombination sites, type 1 diabetes patients had fewer insertions and more deleted nucleotides. Shorter TCRB CDR3s, moderately but significantly so, were found in Type 1 diabetes patients in all four CD4+ subsets. Possibly, sequencing cDNA over-represented cells that had high TCR expression levels.

Expressed TCRB transcripts got sequenced, as all isolated RNA was reverse transcribed. Libraries were prepared by immunoSEQ multiplex PCR; TCRdb keeps only in-frame clonotypes and omits some of them. The table includes 95,000 to 150,000 clones, roughly 17% detected once. The sample was central memory CD4+ T cells from blood. The rearrangement links TRBV5-6 to TRBJ2-7, with D possibly TRBD1 on 5 matching bases. The TCR sequence derives from a man aged 25-45 years with type 1 diabetes. The CDR3, as DNA: TGTGCCAGCAGCTCAGACAGCTACGAGCAGTACTTC. Encoded protein: CASSSDSYEQYF. Combining the CDR3 with reference TRBV5-6 and TRBJ2-7 gives the whole variable domain DAGVTQSPTHLIKTRGQQVTLRCSPKSGHDTVSWYQQALGQGPQFIFQYYEEEERQRGNFPDRFSGHQFPNYSSELNVNALLLGDSALYLCASSSDSYEQYFGPGTRLTVT.